Shown below are 21 T cell receptor beta chains from a single sample sequenced in a study of T cells after yellow fever vaccination. TCRdb reprocessed the 5' RACE reads via MiXCR and lists one record per CDR3 protein. The data contain some 350,000 distinct CDR3 sequences, about 4% of them singletons. The source material was PBMCs, sampled 5 days after the yellow fever booster vaccination. These receptors all come from a man between 18 and 29 years old who received the YFV17D yellow fever vaccine.

This clonotype was seen only a few times. The gene calls are TRBV7-9 and TRBJ2-3; a weak D match, TRBD2 (5 bases). Germline V gene data show CDR1 as SEHNR and CDR2 as FQNEAQ (reference sequence). Trimming removed 1 base at V and 2 bases at J, with 10 bases between. The CDR3 spans 15 residues. The CDR3: CASSLGLAITDTQYF. DNA for the CDR3: TGTGCCAGCAGCTTAGGGCTAGCCATCACAGATACGCAGTATTTT.

The V gene is TRBV7-9, the J gene TRBJ1-3; the match to TRBD1 covers 10 bases. V dropped 5 bases and J dropped 7; count of bases not matched to a gene: 11. CDR3 size: 16 residues. In germline, CDR1 is SEHNR, CDR2 FQNEAQ (reference sequence). CDR3 protein: CASSMPGTGVRNTIYF. The CDR3 nucleotides are TGTGCCAGCAGCATGCCCGGGACAGGGGTTCGTAACACCATATATTTT.

There are a few counts of this clonotype. V gene TRBV11-2 combines with J gene TRBJ2-2; tentatively, D is TRBD1 (5 bases). Germline CDR1 and CDR2: SGHAT and FQNNGV. This CDR3 region has 16 residues. The ends were cut back, 4 bases at V and 4 bases at J, with 16 bases in the middle. The CDR3 region has the DNA TGTGCCAGCAGCTACAGACAGTTGACCCGCACCGGGGAGCTGTTTTTT. It is translated as CASSYRQLTRTGELFF.

The gene calls are TRBV6-5 and TRBJ1-1; no reliable D call. The length of the CDR3 is 16 residues. CDR1 is MNHEY and CDR2 is SVGAGI in the germline V gene. V was cut by 4 bases and J by 5 bases, with 20 bases left in between. The CDR3 reads CASSLLAGLGWTEAFF. The CDR3 nucleotides are TGTGCCAGCAGTTTACTAGCGGGCCTTGGTTGGACTGAAGCTTTCTTT.

This clonotype was observed a few times. V is TRBV6-5 and J is TRBJ2-5; 11 nucleotides align to TRBD1. The CDR3 has 15 amino acids. V gave up 1 base and J gave up 6 bases; unmatched junction bases: 4. Germline V CDR1 and CDR2: MNHEY, SVGAGI. The CDR3 nucleotides read TGTGCCAGCAGTTACTGGACAGGGGGCGGAAAGACCCAGTACTTC. Translating gives CASSYWTGGGKTQYF.

The rearrangement uses TRBV20-1 and TRBJ1-5; 7 bases line up with TRBD1. The CDR3 totals 14 residues. In germline, CDR1 is DFQATT, CDR2 SNEGSKA (reference sequence). V was pared by 6 bases and J by 2 bases, with 7 bases of the junction left unmatched. The chain's CDR3 is CSALDRVGNQPQHF. The CDR3, as DNA: TGCAGTGCCCTCGACAGGGTGGGCAATCAGCCCCAGCATTTT.

This clonotype was seen only a few times. J is TRBJ2-7 and V is TRBV28, with D possibly matching TRBD2 (5 bases). The V gene lost 2 bases and the J gene lost 1 base, with 9 bases spanning the gap. This CDR3 comprises 14 residues. From germline, CDR1 is MDHEN and CDR2 SYDVKM. The CDR3 loop is CASSLRPGSYEQYV. Written as DNA, the CDR3 is TGTGCCAGCAGTTTAAGACCGGGGTCCTACGAGCAGTACGTC.

At least ten counts were recorded for this clonotype. The chain recombines TRBV7-2 with TRBJ2-5; TRBD1 matches 7 bases. Germline V gene data show CDR1 as SGHTA and CDR2 as FQGNSA. This CDR3 spans 14 amino acids. J was trimmed by 5 bases and V by 3 bases; bases with no gene match: 6. In DNA, the CDR3 is TGTGCCAGCAGCTTCCAGACGGGACAGGAGACCCAGTACTTC. Amino acids: CASSFQTGQETQYF.

This clonotype was detected many times. In DNA form, the CDR3 reads TGCGCCAGCAGCTGGACTGAAGATACGCAGTATTTT. As protein: CASSWTEDTQYF. The chain carries TRBV5-1 and TRBJ2-3; D is possibly TRBD2 (5 bases). V was pared by 3 bases and J by 5 bases, with 7 bases between. Germline V lookup: CDR1 SGHRS, CDR2 YFSETQ. The CDR3 contains 12 residues.

The rearrangement uses TRBV6-5 and TRBJ1-2; possible D gene TRBD1, 6 bases. The CDR3 consists of 16 residues. V shed 0 bases and J shed 2 bases, with 13 bases lying between them. Germline V lookup: CDR1 MNHEY, CDR2 SVGAGI. CDR3: CASSYSGGAGNYGYTF. Here the CDR3 DNA reads TGTGCCAGCAGTTACTCAGGGGGGGCAGGGAACTATGGCTACACCTTC.

This clonotype has just a few counts. In DNA, the CDR3 is TGTGCCAGCAGTTACCTAGCGGGGGCCAACTACAATGAGCAGTTCTTC. This encodes CASSYLAGANYNEQFF. The chain carries TRBV6-1 and TRBJ2-1; 10 nucleotides line up with TRBD2. V trimming: 5 bases; J trimming: 3 bases; junction bases outside the gene matches: 7. The CDR3 covers 16 residues. Germline V gives CDR1 MNHNS, CDR2 SASEGT.

This clonotype has a count of ten or more. The chain uses TRBV12-3 or TRBV12-4 and TRBJ2-5; tentatively, D is TRBD1 (5 bases). The length of the CDR3 is 12 residues. Trimming removed 6 bases at V and 5 bases at J, with 10 bases between. The CDR3 DNA sequence: TGTGCCAGCAGGCGACAGTTGGAGACCCAGTACTTC. Its protein is CASRRQLETQYF.

The J gene is TRBJ1-2, the V gene TRBV6-6; 9 bases line up with TRBD1. The CDR3 spans 15 residues. The junction had 5 bases not matched to a gene; V was cut back by 0 bases and J by 6 bases. The germline gives CDR1 MNHNY, CDR2 SVGAGI (reference sequence). The CDR3 sequence: CASSYSTGGLDGYTF. In DNA form, the CDR3 reads TGTGCCAGCAGTTACTCGACAGGGGGTCTGGATGGCTACACCTTC.

The genes are TRBV18 and TRBJ2-7; D may be TRBD1 (5 bases). V dropped 3 bases and J dropped 6 bases, with 15 bases sitting between them. The CDR3 is 14 residues long. Germline CDR1 is KGHSH and CDR2 is LQKENI. The CDR3 nucleotides read TGTGCCAGCTCACCTCGGCAGACAGTCTCCGAGCAGTACGTC. It translates to CASSPRQTVSEQYV.

In this sample, this clonotype turned up a few times. V gene TRBV5-1 combines with J gene TRBJ1-4; the match to TRBD1 covers 8 bases. Germline CDR1 is SGHRS and CDR2 is YFSETQ. Trimming at V came to 1 base and at J to 3 bases, leaving 11 bases not matched to a gene. The CDR3 covers 18 residues. The DNA of the CDR3 is TGCGCCAGCAGCTTGTACCCAGGGGGCGCGGGGGCTAATGAAAAACTGTTTTTT. Amino acid sequence: CASSLYPGGAGANEKLFF.

Ten or more counts support this clonotype. The V and J genes are TRBV7-2 and TRBJ2-5; no definite D call. The V end lost 1 base, the J end lost 5 bases, and 8 bases lay between the germline ends. This CDR3 has 13 residues. Germline lookup yields CDR1 SGHTA and CDR2 FQGNSA. In DNA, the CDR3 is TGTGCCAGCAGCTTAGTCGCCAGCGAGACCCAGTACTTC. It specifies CASSLVASETQYF.

This clonotype was observed at least ten times. J is TRBJ2-2 and V is TRBV18, with unresolved D. The germline V gene has CDR1 KGHSH and CDR2 LQKENI. The CDR3 runs to 16 residues. Trimming left V 4 bases short and J 3 bases short, with 15 bases between. The chain's CDR3 is CASSLLGRTYTGELFF. CDR3 coding DNA: TGTGCCAGCTCACTGCTGGGTCGCACTTACACCGGGGAGCTGTTTTTT.

The CDR3 sequence: CASSLERNMNTEAFF. The CDR3 coding sequence is TGCGCCAGCAGCTTGGAGCGGAACATGAACACTGAAGCTTTCTTT. V gene TRBV5-1 combines with J gene TRBJ1-1; D is ambiguous. Germline-derived CDR1 and CDR2 are SGHRS and YFSETQ. V was cut by 0 bases and J by 0 bases, with 9 bases left in between. The CDR3 totals 15 residues.

This clonotype turned up a few times. The chain links TRBV5-5 to TRBJ1-5; unclear D gene. Per germline, CDR1 SGHKS and CDR2 YYEKEE (reference sequence). The CDR3 extends over 12 amino acids. The V and J ends lost 2 bases and 7 bases respectively, with 7 bases between them. The CDR3 DNA follows: TGTGCCAGCAGCTTCGAGGACCAGCCCCAGCATTTT. The encoded protein is CASSFEDQPQHF. Complete variable domain (other parts from reference TRBV5-5 and TRBJ1-5): DAGVTQSPTHLIKTRGQQVTLRCSPISGHKSVSWYQQVLGQGPQFIFQYYEKEERGRGNFPDRFSARQFPNYSSELNVNALLLGDSALYLCASSFEDQPQHFGDGTRLSIL.

This clonotype has ten or more counts. The chain employs TRBV7-2 and TRBJ2-3; 11 positions match TRBD2. The CDR3 has 14 amino acids. The V segment lost 5 bases and the J segment 7 bases; nucleotides outside the gene matches: 5. The germline CDR1 and CDR2 sequences are SGHTA and FQGNSA. CDR3 sequence reads: CASSQTSGENTQYF. CDR3 nucleotides: TGTGCCAGCAGCCAGACTAGCGGGGAGAATACGCAGTATTTT.

This clonotype was counted at least ten times. The chain joins TRBV12-3 or TRBV12-4 to TRBJ2-6; no clear D. The CDR3 sequence is 15 residues long. V lost 6 bases and J lost 0, with 9 bases in between. The CDR3 spells CASSRRTSGANVLTF. DNA for the CDR3: TGTGCCAGCAGCCGGCGGACCTCTGGGGCCAACGTCCTGACTTTC.